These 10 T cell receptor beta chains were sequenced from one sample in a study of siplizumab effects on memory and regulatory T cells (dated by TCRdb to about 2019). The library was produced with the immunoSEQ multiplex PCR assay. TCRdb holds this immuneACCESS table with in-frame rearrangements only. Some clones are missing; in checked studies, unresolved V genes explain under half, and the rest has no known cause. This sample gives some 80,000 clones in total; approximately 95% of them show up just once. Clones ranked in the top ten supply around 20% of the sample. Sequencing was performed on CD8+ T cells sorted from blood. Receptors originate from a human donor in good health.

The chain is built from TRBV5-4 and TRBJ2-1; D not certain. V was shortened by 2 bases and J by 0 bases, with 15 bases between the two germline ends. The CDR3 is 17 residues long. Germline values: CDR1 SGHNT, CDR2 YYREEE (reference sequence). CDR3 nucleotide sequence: TGTGCCAGCAGCTTTCCTAAAGGAATGAGCTCCTACAATGAGCAGTTCTTC. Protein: CASSFPKGMSSYNEQFF.

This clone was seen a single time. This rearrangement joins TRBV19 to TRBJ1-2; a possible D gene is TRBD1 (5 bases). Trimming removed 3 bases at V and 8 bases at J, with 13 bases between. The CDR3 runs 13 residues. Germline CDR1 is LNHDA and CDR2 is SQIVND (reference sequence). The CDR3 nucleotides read TGTGCCAGTAGTATGTCCAGGGAGGGCGGCTACACCTTC. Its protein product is CASSMSREGGYTF.

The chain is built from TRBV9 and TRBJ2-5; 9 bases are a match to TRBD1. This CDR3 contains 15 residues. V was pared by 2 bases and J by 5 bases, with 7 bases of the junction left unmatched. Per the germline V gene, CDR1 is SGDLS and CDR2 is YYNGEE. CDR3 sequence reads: CASSVGQGKLETQYF. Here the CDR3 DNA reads TGTGCCAGCAGCGTGGGACAGGGTAAATTGGAGACCCAGTACTTC.

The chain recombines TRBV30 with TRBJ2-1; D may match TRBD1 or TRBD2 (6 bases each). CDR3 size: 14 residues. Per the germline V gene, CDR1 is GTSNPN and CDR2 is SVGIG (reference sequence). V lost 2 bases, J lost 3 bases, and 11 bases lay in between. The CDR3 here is CAWSWRDIYNEQFF. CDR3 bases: TGTGCCTGGAGTTGGCGGGACATCTACAATGAGCAGTTCTTC.

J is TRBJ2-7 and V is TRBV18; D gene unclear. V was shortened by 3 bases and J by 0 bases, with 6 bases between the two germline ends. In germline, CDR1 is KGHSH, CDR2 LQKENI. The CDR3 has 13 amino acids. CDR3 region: CASSPGNSYEQYF. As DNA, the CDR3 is TGTGCCAGCTCACCCGGCAACTCCTACGAGCAGTACTTC.

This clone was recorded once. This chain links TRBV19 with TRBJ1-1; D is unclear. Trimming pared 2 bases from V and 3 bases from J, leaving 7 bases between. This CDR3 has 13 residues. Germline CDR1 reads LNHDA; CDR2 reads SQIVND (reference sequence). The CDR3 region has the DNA TGTGCCAGTAGTATATTAGCGGACACTGAAGCTTTCTTT. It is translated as CASSILADTEAFF.

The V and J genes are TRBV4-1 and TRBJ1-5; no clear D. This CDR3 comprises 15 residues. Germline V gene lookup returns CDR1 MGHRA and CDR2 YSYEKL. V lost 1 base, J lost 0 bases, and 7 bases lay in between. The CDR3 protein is CASSQVGSSNQPQHF. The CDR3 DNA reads TGCGCCAGCAGCCAAGTAGGCAGTAGCAATCAGCCCCAGCATTTT.

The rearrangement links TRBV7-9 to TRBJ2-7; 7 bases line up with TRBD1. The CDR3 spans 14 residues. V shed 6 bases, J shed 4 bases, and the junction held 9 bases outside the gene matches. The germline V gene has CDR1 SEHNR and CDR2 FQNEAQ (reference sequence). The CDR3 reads CASSFGTANYEQYF. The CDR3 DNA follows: TGTGCCAGCAGTTTTGGGACAGCCAATTACGAGCAGTACTTC.

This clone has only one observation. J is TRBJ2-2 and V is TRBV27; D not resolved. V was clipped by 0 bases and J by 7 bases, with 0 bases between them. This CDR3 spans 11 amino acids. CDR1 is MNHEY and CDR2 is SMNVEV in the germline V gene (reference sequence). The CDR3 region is CASSLSGELFF. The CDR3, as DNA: TGTGCCAGCAGTTTATCCGGGGAGCTGTTTTTT.

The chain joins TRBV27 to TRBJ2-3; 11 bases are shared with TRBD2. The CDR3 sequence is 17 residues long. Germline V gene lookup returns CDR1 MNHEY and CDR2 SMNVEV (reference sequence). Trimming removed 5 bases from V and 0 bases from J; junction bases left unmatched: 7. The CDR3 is CASSPLLAGVSTDTQYF. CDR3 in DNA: TGTGCCAGCAGTCCGTTACTAGCGGGAGTTAGCACAGATACGCAGTATTTT.